Following are 2 T cell receptor beta chains from one sample sequenced in a study of T cell responses to AZD1222 COVID-19 vaccine. Generated by immunoSEQ multiplex PCR, the TCRdb table keeps only in-frame clones and is missing some. Here the sample spans about 160,000 clones, roughly 90% being singletons. Source: peripheral blood, taken on day 0 of AZD1222 vaccination. The receptors shown here come from an adult in good health.

Note on this clone: The sample carries other DNA sequences with the same CDR3. The chain couples TRBV5-1 to TRBJ1-2; 7 bases line up with TRBD1. Germline CDR1 and CDR2: SGHRS and YFSETQ. Trimming removed 0 bases from V and 7 bases from J; junction bases left unmatched: 6. The CDR3 runs 14 residues. The CDR3 nucleotides are TGCGCCAGCAGCTTGGGACAGGGCCTTGGTGGCTACACCTTC. Its translation: CASSLGQGLGGYTF.

The genes are TRBV28 and TRBJ1-6, with 7 nucleotides matching TRBD1. Germline loops: CDR1 MDHEN, CDR2 SYDVKM. There are 14 residues in the CDR3. With 5 bases clipped from V and 7 bases from J, the junction kept 5 bases outside the gene matches. The CDR3 nucleotides are TGTGCCAGCAGTATCCGGGACAGAAATTCACCCCTCCACTTT. This sequence encodes CASSIRDRNSPLHF.